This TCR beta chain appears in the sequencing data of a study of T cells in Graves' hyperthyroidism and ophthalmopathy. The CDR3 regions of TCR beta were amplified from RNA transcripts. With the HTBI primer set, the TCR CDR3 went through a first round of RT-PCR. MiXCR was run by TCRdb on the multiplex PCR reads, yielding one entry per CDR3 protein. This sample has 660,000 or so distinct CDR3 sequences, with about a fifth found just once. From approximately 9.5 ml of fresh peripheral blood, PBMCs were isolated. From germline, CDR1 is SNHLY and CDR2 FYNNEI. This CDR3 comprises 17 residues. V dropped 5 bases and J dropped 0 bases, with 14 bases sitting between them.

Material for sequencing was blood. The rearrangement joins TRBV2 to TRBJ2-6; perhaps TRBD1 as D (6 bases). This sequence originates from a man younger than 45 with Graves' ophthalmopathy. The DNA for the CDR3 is TGTGCCAGCAGTCCTCGGCACAGGGACTCTGGGGCCAACGTCCTGACTTTC. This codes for CASSPRHRDSGANVLTF.